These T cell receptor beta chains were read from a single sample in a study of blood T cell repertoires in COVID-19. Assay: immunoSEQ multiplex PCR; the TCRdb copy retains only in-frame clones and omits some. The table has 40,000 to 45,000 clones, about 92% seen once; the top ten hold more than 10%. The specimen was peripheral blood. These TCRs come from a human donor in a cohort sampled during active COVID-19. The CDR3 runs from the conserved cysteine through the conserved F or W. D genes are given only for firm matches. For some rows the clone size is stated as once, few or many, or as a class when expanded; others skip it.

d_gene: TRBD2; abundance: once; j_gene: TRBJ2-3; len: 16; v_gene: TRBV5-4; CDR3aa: CASSLGLAGGEDTQYF; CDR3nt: TGTGCCAGCAGCTTGGGACTAGCGGGAGGAGAAGATACGCAGTATTTT
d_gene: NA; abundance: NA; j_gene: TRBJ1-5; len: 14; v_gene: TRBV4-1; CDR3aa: CASSQDKGNQPQHF; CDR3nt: TGCGCCAGCAGCCAAGATAAGGGGAATCAGCCCCAGCATTTT
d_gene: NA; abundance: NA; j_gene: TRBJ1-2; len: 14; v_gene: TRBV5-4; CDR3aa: CASTEGLIYVGYTF; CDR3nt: TGTGCCAGCACTGAAGGACTGATCTATGTGGGCTACACCTTC
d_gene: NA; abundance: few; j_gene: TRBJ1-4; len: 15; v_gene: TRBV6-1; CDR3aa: CASSEGFGGGEKLFF; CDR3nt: TGTGCCAGCAGTGAAGGATTCGGGGGAGGGGAAAAACTGTTTTTT
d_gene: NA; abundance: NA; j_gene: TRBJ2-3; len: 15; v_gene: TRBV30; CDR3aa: CALGPQGRSSDTQYF; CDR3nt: TGTGCCTTGGGGCCCCAGGGCAGGTCCAGCGATACGCAGTATTTT
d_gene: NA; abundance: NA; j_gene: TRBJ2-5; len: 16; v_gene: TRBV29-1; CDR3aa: CSVFNRERGWFETQYF; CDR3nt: TGCAGCGTTTTTAACAGGGAGAGGGGGTGGTTTGAGACCCAGTACTTC
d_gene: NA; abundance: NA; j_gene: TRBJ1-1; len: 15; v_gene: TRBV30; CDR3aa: CAWNTGFGMNTEAFF; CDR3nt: TGTGCCTGGAACACAGGGTTCGGAATGAACACTGAAGCTTTCTTT
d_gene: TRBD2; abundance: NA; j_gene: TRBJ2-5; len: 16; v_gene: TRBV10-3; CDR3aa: CAISGRSSGVQETQYF; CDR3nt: TGTGCCATCAGTGGAAGGAGTAGCGGGGTTCAAGAGACCCAGTACTTC
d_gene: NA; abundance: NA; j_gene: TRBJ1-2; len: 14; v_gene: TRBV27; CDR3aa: CASSQAQGNYGYTF; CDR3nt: TGTGCCAGCAGTCAAGCACAGGGCAACTATGGCTACACCTTC
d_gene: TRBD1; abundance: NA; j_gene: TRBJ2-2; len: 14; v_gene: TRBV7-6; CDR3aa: CASSPDRVSGELFF; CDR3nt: TGTGCCAGCAGCCCGGACAGGGTTTCGGGGGAGCTGTTTTTT
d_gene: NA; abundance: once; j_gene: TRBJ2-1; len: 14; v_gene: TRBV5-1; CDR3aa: CASSLGGNHNEQFF; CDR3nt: TGCGCCAGCAGCCTTGGGGGGAACCACAATGAGCAGTTCTTC
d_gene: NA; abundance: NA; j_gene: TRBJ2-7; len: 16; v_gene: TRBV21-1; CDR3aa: CASSRLSRDSCYEQYF; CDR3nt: TGTGCCAGCAGCAGACTGTCCCGGGACAGTTGCTACGAGCAGTACTTC
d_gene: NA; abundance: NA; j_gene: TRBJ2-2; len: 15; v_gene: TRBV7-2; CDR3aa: CASSPDRSNTGELFF; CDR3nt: TGTGCCAGCAGCCCTGACAGGTCGAACACCGGGGAGCTGTTTTTT
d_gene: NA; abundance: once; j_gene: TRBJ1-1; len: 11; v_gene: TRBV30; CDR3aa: CTGHRGTEAFF; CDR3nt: TGCACGGGACACCGGGGCACTGAAGCTTTCTTT
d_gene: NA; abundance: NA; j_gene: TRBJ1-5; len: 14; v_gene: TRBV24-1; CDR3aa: CATSDLAGDQPQHF; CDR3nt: TGTGCCACCAGTGATTTGGCAGGGGATCAGCCCCAGCATTTT
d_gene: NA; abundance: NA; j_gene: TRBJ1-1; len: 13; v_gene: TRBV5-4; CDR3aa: CASSPTENTEAFF; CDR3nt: TGTGCCAGCAGCCCGACAGAGAACACTGAAGCTTTCTTT
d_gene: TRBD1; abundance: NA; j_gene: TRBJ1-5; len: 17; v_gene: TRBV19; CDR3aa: CASSTPGTGRGNQPQHF; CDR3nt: TGTGCCAGTAGTACTCCCGGGACAGGGAGGGGCAATCAGCCCCAGCATTTT
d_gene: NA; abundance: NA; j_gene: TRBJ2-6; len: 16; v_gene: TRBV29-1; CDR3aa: CSVGESWRGRANVLTF; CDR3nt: TGCAGCGTTGGGGAAAGTTGGAGGGGTAGGGCCAACGTCCTGACTTTC
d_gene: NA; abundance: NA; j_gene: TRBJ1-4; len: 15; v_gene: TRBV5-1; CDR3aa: CASSLDLGGKEKLFF; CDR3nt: TGCGCCAGCAGCTTGGATCTTGGGGGGAAAGAAAAACTGTTTTTT
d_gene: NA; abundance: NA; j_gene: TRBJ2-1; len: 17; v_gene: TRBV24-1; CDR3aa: CATSDSSRSLSPDEQFF; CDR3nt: TGTGCCACCAGTGATTCGTCCCGGTCCCTAAGTCCGGATGAGCAGTTCTTC
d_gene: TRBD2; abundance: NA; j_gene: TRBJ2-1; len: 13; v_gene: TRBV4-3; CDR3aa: CASSQRAGGEQFF; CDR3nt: TGCGCCAGCAGCCAAAGGGCGGGAGGTGAGCAGTTCTTC
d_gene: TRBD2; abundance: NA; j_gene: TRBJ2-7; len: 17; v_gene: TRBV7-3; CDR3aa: CASSFTQASGRYYEQYF; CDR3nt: TGTGCCAGCAGCTTCACGCAAGCTAGCGGGAGATACTACGAGCAGTACTTC
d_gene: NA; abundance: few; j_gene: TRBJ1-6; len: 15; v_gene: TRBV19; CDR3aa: CASSTTGTNNSPLHF; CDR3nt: TGTGCCAGTAGCACCACCGGGACAAATAATTCACCCCTCCACTTT
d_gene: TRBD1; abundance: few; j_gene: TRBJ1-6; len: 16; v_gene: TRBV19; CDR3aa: CASSFRGQGANSPLHF; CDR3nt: TGTGCCAGTAGCTTCCGTGGACAGGGGGCGAATTCACCCCTCCACTTT
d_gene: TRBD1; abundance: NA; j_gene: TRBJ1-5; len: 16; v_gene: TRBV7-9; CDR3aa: CASSSHTGVSNQPQHF; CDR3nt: TGTGCCAGCAGTTCACATACAGGGGTCTCCAATCAGCCCCAGCATTTT
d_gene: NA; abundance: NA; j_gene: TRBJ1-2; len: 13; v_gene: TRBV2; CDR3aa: CASSATENYGYTF; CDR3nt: TGTGCCAGCAGTGCCACGGAGAACTATGGCTACACCTTC
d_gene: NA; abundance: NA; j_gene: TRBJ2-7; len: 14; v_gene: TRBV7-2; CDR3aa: CASSLGRPAYEQYF; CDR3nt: TGTGCCAGCAGCCTGGGCAGGCCCGCCTACGAGCAGTACTTC
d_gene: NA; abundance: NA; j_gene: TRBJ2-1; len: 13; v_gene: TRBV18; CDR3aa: CASSPPSLNEQFF; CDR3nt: TGTGCCAGCTCACCCCCTTCTCTGAATGAGCAGTTCTTC
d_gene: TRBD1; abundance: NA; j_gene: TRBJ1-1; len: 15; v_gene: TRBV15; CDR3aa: CATSPRQGRNTEAFF; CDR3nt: TGTGCCACCAGCCCACGACAGGGTCGGAACACTGAAGCTTTCTTT
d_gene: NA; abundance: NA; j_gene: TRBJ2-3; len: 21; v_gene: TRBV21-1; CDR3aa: CASAPQKPRLAGAALTDTQYF; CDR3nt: TGTGCCAGCGCCCCCCAGAAGCCCCGACTAGCGGGGGCCGCCCTCACAGATACGCAGTATTTT
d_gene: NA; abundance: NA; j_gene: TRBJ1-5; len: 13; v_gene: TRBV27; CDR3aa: CASSPYSNQPQHF; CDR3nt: TGTGCCAGCAGTCCTTATAGCAATCAGCCCCAGCATTTT
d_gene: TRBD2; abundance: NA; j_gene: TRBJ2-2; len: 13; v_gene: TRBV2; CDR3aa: CASSSSGGGELFF; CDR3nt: TGTGCCAGCAGCTCGAGCGGGGGCGGGGAGCTGTTTTTT
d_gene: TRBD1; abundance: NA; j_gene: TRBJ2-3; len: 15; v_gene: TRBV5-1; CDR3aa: CASSRPGTETDTQYF; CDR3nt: TGCGCCAGCAGCCGCCCCGGGACAGAAACGGATACGCAGTATTTT
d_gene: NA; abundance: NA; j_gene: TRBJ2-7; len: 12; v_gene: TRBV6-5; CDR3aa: CASTPSSGAGGF; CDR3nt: TGTGCCAGCACCCCCTCCTCGGGAGCAGGGGGCTTC
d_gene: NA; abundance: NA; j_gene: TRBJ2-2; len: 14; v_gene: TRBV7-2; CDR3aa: CASSLVLGPGELFF; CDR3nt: TGTGCCAGCAGCTTAGTCCTTGGCCCCGGGGAGCTGTTTTTT
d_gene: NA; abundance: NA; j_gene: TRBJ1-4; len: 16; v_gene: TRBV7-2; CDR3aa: CASSPLRGGLIEKLFF; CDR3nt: TGTGCCAGCAGCCCTCTTCGGGGGGGCCTTATTGAAAAACTGTTTTTT
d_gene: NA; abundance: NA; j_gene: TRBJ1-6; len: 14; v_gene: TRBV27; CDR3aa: CASSRHRAGSPLHF; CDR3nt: TGTGCCAGCAGTCGGCACAGGGCGGGCTCACCCCTCCACTTT
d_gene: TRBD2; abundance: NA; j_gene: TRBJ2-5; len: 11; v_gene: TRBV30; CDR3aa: CAWTPGGTQYF; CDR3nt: TGTGCCTGGACTCCGGGAGGGACCCAGTACTTC
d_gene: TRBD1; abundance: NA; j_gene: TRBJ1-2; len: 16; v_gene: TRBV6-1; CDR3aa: CASSDPGQGVNYGYTF; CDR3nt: TGTGCCAGCAGTGACCCGGGACAGGGGGTAAACTATGGCTACACCTTC
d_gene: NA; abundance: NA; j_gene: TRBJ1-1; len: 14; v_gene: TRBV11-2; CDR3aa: CASSPGGGNTEAFF; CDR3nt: TGTGCCAGCAGCCCGGGCGGGGGTAACACTGAAGCTTTCTTT
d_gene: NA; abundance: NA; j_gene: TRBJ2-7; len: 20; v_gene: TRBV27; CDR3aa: CASGGGPRLVALRTSYEQYF; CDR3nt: TGTGCCAGCGGAGGAGGTCCCCGATTAGTCGCCCTCCGCACCTCCTACGAGCAGTACTTC
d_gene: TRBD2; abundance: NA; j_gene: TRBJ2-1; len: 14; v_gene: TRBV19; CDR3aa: CASSMLGGSNEQFF; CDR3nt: TGTGCCAGTAGTATGTTGGGCGGGAGTAATGAGCAGTTCTTC
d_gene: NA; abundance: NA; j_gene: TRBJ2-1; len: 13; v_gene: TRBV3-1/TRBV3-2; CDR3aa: CASSSSQGSEQFF; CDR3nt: TGTGCCAGCAGCTCTTCCCAGGGCAGTGAGCAGTTCTTC
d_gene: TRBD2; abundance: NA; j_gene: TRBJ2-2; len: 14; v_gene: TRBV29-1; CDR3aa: CSVGLAANTGELFF; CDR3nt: TGCAGCGTTGGACTAGCGGCGAACACCGGGGAGCTGTTTTTT
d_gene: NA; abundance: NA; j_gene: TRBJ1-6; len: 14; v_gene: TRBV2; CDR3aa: CASSTRQAGSPLHF; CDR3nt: TGTGCCAGCAGCACACGACAGGCGGGTTCACCCCTCCACTTT
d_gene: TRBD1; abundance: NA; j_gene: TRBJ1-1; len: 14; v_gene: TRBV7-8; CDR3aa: CASSLGTANTEAFF; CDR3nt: TGTGCCAGCAGCCTCGGGACAGCGAACACTGAAGCTTTCTTT
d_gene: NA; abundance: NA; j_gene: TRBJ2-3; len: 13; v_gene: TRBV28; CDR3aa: CASLGGATDTQYF; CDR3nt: TGTGCCAGCCTGGGGGGGGCCACAGATACGCAGTATTTT
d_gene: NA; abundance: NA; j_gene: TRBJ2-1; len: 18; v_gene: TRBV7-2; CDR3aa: CASSSLGGGSSIYNEQFF; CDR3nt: TGTGCCAGCAGCTCCCTGGGGGGCGGGAGCAGTATATACAATGAGCAGTTCTTC
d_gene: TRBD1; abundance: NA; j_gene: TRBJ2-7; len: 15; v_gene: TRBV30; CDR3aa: CAWSARQGFRNEQYF; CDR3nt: TGTGCCTGGAGTGCTAGACAGGGGTTTCGCAACGAGCAGTACTTC
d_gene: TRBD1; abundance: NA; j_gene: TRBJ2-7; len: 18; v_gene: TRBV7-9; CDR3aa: CASSLVGTGVVGTYEQYF; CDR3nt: TGTGCCAGCAGCTTAGTCGGGACAGGGGTGGTTGGAACCTACGAGCAGTACTTC
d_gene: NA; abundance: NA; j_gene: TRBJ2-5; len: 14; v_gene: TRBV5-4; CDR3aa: CASSSYGPGETQYF; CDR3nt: TGTGCCAGCAGCTCTTACGGGCCAGGGGAGACCCAGTACTTC
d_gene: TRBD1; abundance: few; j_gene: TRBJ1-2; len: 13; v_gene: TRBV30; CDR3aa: CAWRWDRLNGYTF; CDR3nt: TGTGCCTGGAGGTGGGACAGGCTAAATGGCTACACCTTC
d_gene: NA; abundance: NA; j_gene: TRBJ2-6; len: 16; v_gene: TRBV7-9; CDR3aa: CASSHSGRGGANVLTF; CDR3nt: TGTGCCAGCAGCCATAGTGGCAGGGGTGGGGCCAACGTCCTGACTTTC